This paragraph reports one TCR beta chain. Antigen: not known. Gene names follow the mouse nomenclature. The read stops 1 residue short of the end of the CDR3; the missing end is completed from the germline J gene. This sample was included in a study of tissue T cells after allogeneic stem cell transplantation. Findings and caveats of the study: TCR repertoires tracked anatomic similarity, regardless of disease or transplant status.

Produced via immunoSEQ multiplex PCR; TCRdb's table is partial and in-frame only. This sample yields about 20,000 clones, of which roughly three quarters are seen a single time; 0.85% to 0.95% belongs to the top ten. The CDR3 is made up of 15 amino acids. Trimming pared 0 bases from V and 4 bases from J, leaving 10 bases between. Germline V gene lookup returns CDR1 LGHNA and CDR2 YSYQKL. Source material: spleen. This receptor was taken from a female BALB/c mouse in good health. Strain haplotype at MHC: H2-d. The chain is built from TRBV2 and TRBJ2-1; D call uncertain. The CDR3 bases that were read are TGTGCCAGCAGCCAAGATAGGGAGGGATATGCTGAGCAGTTC. Translation gives CASSQDREGYAEQF. The whole CDR3 is CASSQDREGYAEQFF.